These 29 T cell receptor beta chains originate from one sample sequenced in a study of technical replicates of blood from four donors. The table came from immunoSEQ multiplex PCR; TCRdb's copy has only in-frame clones and leaves some out. The profile covers about 89,000 clones, with around 95% appearing a single time and roughly 0.26% taken by the ten largest. The sample consisted of T cells isolated from PBMCs. Receptors originate from a human donor in good health.

The V gene is TRBV18, the J gene TRBJ1-4, with 7 nucleotides matching TRBD1. Trimming took 2 bases from V and 7 from J; bases not matched to a gene: 4. This CDR3 comprises 14 residues. The germline CDR1 and CDR2 sequences are KGHSH and LQKENI. The CDR3 loop is CASSPGTESEKLFF. CDR3 nucleotides: TGTGCCAGCTCACCAGGGACAGAAAGTGAAAAACTGTTTTTT. Supplemented by reference TRBV18 and TRBJ1-4, the full variable domain reads NAGVMQNPRHLVRRRGQEARLRCSPMKGHSHVYWYRQLPEEGLKFMVYLQKENIIDESGMPKERFSAEFPKEGPSILRIQQVVRGDSAAYFCASSPGTESEKLFFGSGTQLSVL.

The chain employs TRBV5-5 and TRBJ1-5; D is unclear. The V gene's germline CDR1 is SGHKS and CDR2 YYEKEE (reference sequence). This CDR3 is 19 amino acids long. Trimming shortened V by 3 bases and J by 7 bases, and 29 bases separated the two germline ends. The CDR3 region is CASSSRGQLKHIPGQPQHF. The CDR3 nucleotides are TGTGCCAGCAGCTCGCGAGGGCAGCTTAAACATATCCCGGGACAGCCCCAGCATTTT.

The V call is TRBV4-1, the J call TRBJ2-1; no clear D gene. Germline CDR1 and CDR2: MGHRA and YSYEKL. Trimming removed 0 bases from V and 7 bases from J, with 4 bases in between. The CDR3 length is 12 residues. The CDR3 loop reads CASSQDPNEQFF. CDR3 DNA sequence: TGCGCCAGCAGCCAAGATCCTAATGAGCAGTTCTTC.

This clone was detected once. This chain uses TRBV5-6 with TRBJ2-2, with D possibly matching TRBD1 (6 bases). V gave up 4 bases and J gave up 6 bases, with 13 bases separating them. CDR3 length: 14 residues. Germline loops: CDR1 SGHDT, CDR2 YYEEEE. CDR3 bases: TGTGCCAGCAGCATCAGGGGTAGCGCCGGGGAGCTGTTTTTT. This sequence encodes CASSIRGSAGELFF.

The J gene is TRBJ2-7, the V gene TRBV5-1; D perhaps matches TRBD2 (6 bases). The CDR3 loop spans 14 amino acids. The germline V gene encodes CDR1 SGHRS and CDR2 YFSETQ. Trimming took 9 bases from V and 3 from J, leaving 19 bases between them. The DNA for the CDR3 is TGCGCCACCTCGGAGGGCGGGCACGTCTACGAGCAGTACTTC. This translates into CATSEGGHVYEQYF.

This chain uses TRBV2 with TRBJ1-5; TRBD1 is a possible D gene (5 bases). The germline V and J ends were trimmed by 7 bases and 4 bases, with 14 bases remaining between them. CDR1 SNHLY and CDR2 FYNNEI come from the germline V gene. The CDR3 is made up of 14 amino acids. The CDR3 DNA follows: TGTGCCAGCACCACCTTGGGGCCTAATCAGCCCCAGCATTTT. Its translation: CASTTLGPNQPQHF.

The chain carries TRBV6-1 and TRBJ2-1; no firm D call. CDR1 is MNHNS and CDR2 is SASEGT in the germline V gene. V was clipped by 0 bases and J by 8 bases, with 8 bases between them. The CDR3 has 13 residues. The CDR3 reads CASSEASGYEQFF. In DNA form, the CDR3 reads TGTGCCAGCAGTGAAGCCTCAGGCTATGAGCAGTTCTTC.

The chain has TRBV29-1 and TRBJ1-2; 7 bases match TRBD1. Germline CDR1 is SQVTM and CDR2 is ANQGSEA. This CDR3 has 12 amino acids. The V segment lost 7 bases and the J segment 2 bases; nucleotides outside the gene matches: 4. The CDR3 DNA is TGCAGCGGTCTGGGACAGAACTATGGCTACACCTTC. It encodes CSGLGQNYGYTF.

Here the CDR3 DNA reads TGCAGCGTTGCAGGACTCCAAGAGACCCAGTACTTC. It specifies CSVAGLQETQYF. The rearrangement uses TRBV29-1 and TRBJ2-5; D is perhaps TRBD2 (5 bases). Between the trimmed V and J ends, which lost 4 bases and 1 base, there was a span of 7 bases. CDR1 and CDR2 (germline): SQVTM, ANQGSEA. The CDR3 has 12 amino acids.

CDR3 bases: TGTGCCAGCAGTTTGGGAACTAGCGTAACTGAGCAGTTCTTC. Its protein is CASSLGTSVTEQFF. The chain is built from TRBV28 and TRBJ2-1; 7 bases are a match to TRBD2. This CDR3 region has 14 residues. After removal of 3 bases from V and 9 bases from J, the junction contained 8 bases not matched to a gene. CDR1 is MDHEN, CDR2 SYDVKM, per germline.

The chain has TRBV15 and TRBJ2-7, with 15 bases fitting TRBD2. This CDR3 contains 17 residues. V lost 3 bases to trimming and J lost 5 bases; unmatched junction nucleotides: 8. From germline, CDR1 is LNHNV and CDR2 YYDKDF (reference sequence). This CDR3 reads CATSSARGLAGGNEQYF. Written as DNA, the CDR3 is TGTGCCACCAGCAGCGCACGGGGACTAGCGGGAGGTAACGAGCAGTACTTC.

The V gene is TRBV7-2, the J gene TRBJ2-2; TRBD2 is a possible D gene (6 bases). The V and J ends lost 5 bases and 6 bases respectively, with 16 bases between them. Germline V lookup: CDR1 SGHTA, CDR2 FQGNSA. This CDR3 spans 15 amino acids. CDR3 coding DNA: TGTGCCAGCAGCCTGGGTGTCGGGAGTCCCGGGGAGCTGTTTTTT. Amino acids: CASSLGVGSPGELFF.

The chain couples TRBV10-3 to TRBJ2-2; D gene ambiguous. Trimming removed 3 bases at V and 2 bases at J, with 10 bases between. This CDR3 spans 15 amino acids. Per germline, CDR1 ENHRY and CDR2 SYGVKD. CDR3 coding DNA: TGTGCCATCAGTGAATCGGCAGGTAACACCGGGGAGCTGTTTTTT. Translating gives CAISESAGNTGELFF.

CDR3 protein: CASSLERGTNEFHF. In DNA form, the CDR3 reads TGTGCCAGCAGCTTAGAAAGGGGCACTAACGAGTTCCACTTT. J is TRBJ1-6 and V is TRBV5-4; D might be TRBD1 (5 bases). The CDR3 contains 14 residues. CDR1 is SGHNT, CDR2 YYREEE, per germline (reference sequence). With 2 bases removed from V and 17 bases from J, the gap between germline ends came to 20 bases.

This chain links TRBV11-2 with TRBJ2-7, with 7 positions matching TRBD1. CDR1 and CDR2 from the germline V gene are SGHAT and FQNNGV. The CDR3 length is 15 residues. Trimming cost V 5 bases and J 2 bases; bases outside gene matches: 9. CDR3 sequence reads: CASSHLRDSTYEQYF. CDR3 coding DNA: TGTGCCAGCAGCCACCTTAGGGACAGCACCTACGAGCAGTACTTC. Full variable domain (remainder filled in from reference TRBV11-2 and TRBJ2-7): EAGVAQSPRYKIIEKRQSVAFWCNPISGHATLYWYQQILGQGPKLLIQFQNNGVVDDSQLPKDRFSAERLKGVDSTLKIQPAKLEDSAVYLCASSHLRDSTYEQYFGPGTRLTVT.

The chain combines TRBV12-5 with TRBJ1-1; 7 nucleotides align to TRBD1. The CDR3 is 20 amino acids. Germline V CDR1 and CDR2: LGHNT, FRNRAP. V trimming: 6 bases; J trimming: 0 bases; junction bases outside the gene matches: 22. CDR3: CASGLTGTAHTILMNTEAFF. The CDR3 DNA is TGTGCTAGTGGCCTTACCGGGACAGCCCATACGATCCTCATGAACACTGAAGCTTTCTTT. Complete variable domain (other parts from reference TRBV12-5 and TRBJ1-1): DARVTQTPRHKVTEMGQEVTMRCQPILGHNTVFWYRQTMMQGLELLAYFRNRAPLDDSGMPKDRFSAEMPDATLATLKIQPSEPRDSAVYFCASGLTGTAHTILMNTEAFFGQGTRLTVV.

This CDR3 reads CALPSRPVIKTQYF. DNA of the CDR3: TGTGCCTTACCCTCACGTCCAGTCATAAAGACCCAGTACTTC. The chain is built from TRBV6-4 and TRBJ2-5; no clear D gene. V lost 11 bases and J lost 6, with 22 bases in between. CDR3 size: 14 residues. Germline lookup yields CDR1 MRHNA and CDR2 SNTAGT.

The chain recombines TRBV28 with TRBJ2-5; TRBD2 matches 11 bases. This CDR3 has 16 amino acids. J lost 0 bases, V lost 8 bases, and 8 bases had no gene match. From germline, CDR1 is MDHEN and CDR2 SYDVKM. The CDR3 protein is CASSGTSGYYQETQYF. In DNA, the CDR3 is TGTGCCAGCTCCGGGACTAGCGGATATTACCAAGAGACCCAGTACTTC.

The V call is TRBV9, the J call TRBJ1-1; tentative D call: TRBD1 (6 bases). The germline V and J ends were trimmed by 3 bases and 1 base, with 10 bases remaining between them. The CDR3 runs 14 residues. Germline-derived CDR1 and CDR2 are SGDLS and YYNGEE. This chain's CDR3 is CASSAQTGNTEAFF. The CDR3 DNA reads as TGTGCCAGCAGCGCACAGACAGGGAACACTGAAGCTTTCTTT.

V gene TRBV6-5 combines with J gene TRBJ2-7, with 11 positions matching TRBD2. Germline V gene lookup returns CDR1 MNHEY and CDR2 SVGAGI. Trimming at V came to 6 bases and at J to 2 bases, leaving 6 bases not matched to a gene. The CDR3 runs to 15 residues. In DNA, the CDR3 is TGTGCCAGCAGGTTCCAGACTAGCGGGGCCTACGAGCAGTACTTC. Its protein is CASRFQTSGAYEQYF.

The sample holds a few counts of this clone. V usage is TRBV2 and J usage is TRBJ1-5, with D tentatively TRBD1 (5 bases). Germline CDR1 SNHLY, CDR2 FYNNEI. V lost 3 bases to trimming and J lost 3 bases, with 12 bases between them. CDR3 length equals 15 residues. The CDR3 protein is CASSEQGINNQPQHF. As DNA, the CDR3 is TGTGCCAGCAGTGAGCAGGGAATTAACAATCAGCCCCAGCATTTT.

This clone has a handful of counts. The chain combines TRBV4-1 with TRBJ1-2; D is perhaps TRBD1 (6 bases). This CDR3 contains 16 residues. Looked up from germline, CDR1 is MGHRA and CDR2 is YSYEKL. The ends were cut back, 4 bases at V and 3 bases at J, with 18 bases in the middle. The CDR3 sequence: CASSLGTPRWDYGYTF. As DNA, the CDR3 is TGCGCCAGCAGCCTTGGGACACCAAGATGGGACTATGGCTACACCTTC.

The chain uses TRBV5-4 and TRBJ2-1; 13 bases agree with TRBD2. CDR1 is SGHNT and CDR2 is YYREEE in the germline V gene (reference sequence). The CDR3 has 14 amino acids. J gave up 9 bases and V 4 bases, and 4 bases lay outside the gene matches. This CDR3 reads CASSPGLAGVEQFF. CDR3 DNA sequence: TGTGCCAGCAGCCCCGGACTAGCGGGAGTTGAGCAGTTCTTC.

This rearrangement joins TRBV30 to TRBJ2-5; tentatively, D is TRBD2 (5 bases). Between the trimmed V and J ends, which lost 0 bases and 0 bases, there was a span of 14 bases. The CDR3 spans 16 residues. In germline, CDR1 is GTSNPN, CDR2 SVGIG (reference sequence). The CDR3 loop reads CAWSVVGRGYQETQYF. The CDR3 DNA sequence: TGTGCCTGGAGTGTAGTTGGCCGAGGGTACCAAGAGACCCAGTACTTC.

The chain's CDR3 is CASSIKRDRFRYEQYF. For the CDR3, the DNA is TGCGCCAGCAGCATTAAACGGGACAGATTTCGCTACGAGCAGTACTTC. This chain uses TRBV5-1 with TRBJ2-7; 7 bases are a match to TRBD1. The CDR3 sequence is 16 residues long. J was trimmed by 3 bases and V by 4 bases; bases with no gene match: 13. Germline lookup yields CDR1 SGHRS and CDR2 YFSETQ.

This chain connects TRBV28 to TRBJ2-5, with TRBD2 matching over 12 bases. The CDR3 has 15 residues. J lost 4 bases, V lost 5 bases, and 5 bases had no gene match. The germline V gene has CDR1 MDHEN and CDR2 SYDVKM. The CDR3 spells CASSAPGLAGETQYF. CDR3 coding DNA: TGTGCCAGCAGTGCACCGGGACTAGCGGGAGAGACCCAGTACTTC.

Here the CDR3 reads CASIAGTGNTEAFF. The CDR3 nucleotides are TGTGCCAGCATAGCCGGGACAGGTAACACTGAAGCTTTCTTT. V is TRBV2 and J is TRBJ1-1; 8 bases are a match to TRBD1. The CDR3 extends over 14 amino acids. With V trimmed by 7 bases and J by 2 bases, 6 bases remained unmatched. Germline CDR1 SNHLY, CDR2 FYNNEI.

The chain has TRBV5-3 and TRBJ2-7; maybe TRBD2 (5 bases). Being an ORF, TRBV5-3 has a function that is uncertain. The V gene lost 0 bases and the J gene lost 0 bases, with 10 bases spanning the gap. CDR3 length: 15 residues. Here the CDR3 DNA reads TGTGCCAGAAGCTTGGATATCGACTACTCCTACGAGCAGTACTTC. This gives the protein CARSLDIDYSYEQYF.

This sequence joins TRBV28 and TRBJ2-1; 10 bases align to TRBD2. Germline CDR1 and CDR2: MDHEN and SYDVKM. The trim removed 8 bases at V and 6 bases at J, leaving 16 bases unmatched. This CDR3 is 17 amino acids long. The CDR3 here is CASWGLATKHRGNEQFF. The CDR3, as DNA: TGTGCCAGCTGGGGACTAGCGACCAAACATCGGGGCAATGAGCAGTTCTTC.